This TCR beta chain comes out of a study of cytomegalovirus exposure and HLA in healthy donors. Study-wide results and caveats: Common viral pathogens (according to a later analysis) appeared linked to several of the most significant clusters. Researchers reported in a later analysis that a missense DCLRE1C variant was tied to TCR beta V- and J-gene trimming. Most TCR sequences were uncommon, yet certain public TCRs appeared in many donors. In a later analysis, a genetic analysis reported fewer productive-TCR N-insertions in an Asian-associated ancestry cluster than the cohort average.

The PCR employed 60 Vbeta primers together with 13 Jbeta primers. TCRdb keeps only in-frame clones here, not all; method: immunoSEQ multiplex PCR. The data contain about 140,000 clones, approximately 70% of them singletons. In germline, CDR1 is SGHVS, CDR2 FQNEAQ. The CDR3 sequence is 14 residues long. Between the trimmed V and J ends, which lost 1 base and 3 bases, there was a span of 9 bases. About this clone: Antigen: not known.

The specimen sequenced was PBMCs. The TCR originated in a human donor in good health. This sequence joins TRBV7-8 and TRBJ1-1; maybe TRBD1 (6 bases). This CDR3 is CASSLERGYTEAFF. The CDR3, as DNA: TGTGCCAGCAGCTTAGAGAGGGGGTACACTGAAGCTTTCTTT.